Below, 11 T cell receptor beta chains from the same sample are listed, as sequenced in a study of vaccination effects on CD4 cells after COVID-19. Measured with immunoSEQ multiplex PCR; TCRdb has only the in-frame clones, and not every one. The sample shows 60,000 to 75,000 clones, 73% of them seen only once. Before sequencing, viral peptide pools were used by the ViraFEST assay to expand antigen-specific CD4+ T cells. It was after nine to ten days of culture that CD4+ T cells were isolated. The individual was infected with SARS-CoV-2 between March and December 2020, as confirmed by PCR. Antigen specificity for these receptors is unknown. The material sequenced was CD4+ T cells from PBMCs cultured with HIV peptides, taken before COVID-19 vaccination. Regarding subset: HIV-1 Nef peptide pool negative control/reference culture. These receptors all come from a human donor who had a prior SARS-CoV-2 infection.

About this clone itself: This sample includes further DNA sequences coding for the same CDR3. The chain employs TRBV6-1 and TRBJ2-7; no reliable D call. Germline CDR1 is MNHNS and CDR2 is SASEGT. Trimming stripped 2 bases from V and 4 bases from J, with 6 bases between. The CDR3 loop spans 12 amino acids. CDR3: CASSEHGYEQYF. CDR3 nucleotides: TGTGCCAGCAGTGAACATGGGTACGAGCAGTACTTC.

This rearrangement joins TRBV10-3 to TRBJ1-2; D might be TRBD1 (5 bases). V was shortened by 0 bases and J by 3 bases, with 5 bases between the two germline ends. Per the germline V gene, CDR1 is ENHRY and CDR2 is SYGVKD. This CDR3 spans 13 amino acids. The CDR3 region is CAISESTDYGYTF. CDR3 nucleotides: TGTGCCATCAGTGAGTCGACAGACTATGGCTACACCTTC.

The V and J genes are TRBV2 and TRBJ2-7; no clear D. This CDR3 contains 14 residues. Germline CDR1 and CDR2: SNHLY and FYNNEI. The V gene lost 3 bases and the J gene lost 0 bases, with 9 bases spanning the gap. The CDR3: CASSDFPSSYEQYF. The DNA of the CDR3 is TGTGCCAGCAGTGATTTTCCCAGCTCCTACGAGCAGTACTTC.

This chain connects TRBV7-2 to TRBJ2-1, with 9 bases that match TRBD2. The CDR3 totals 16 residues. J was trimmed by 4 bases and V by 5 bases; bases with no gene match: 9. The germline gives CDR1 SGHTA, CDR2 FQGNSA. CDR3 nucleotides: TGTGCCAGCAGCCCCCGGACTAGCGCTAATTACAATGAGCAGTTCTTC. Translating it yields CASSPRTSANYNEQFF.

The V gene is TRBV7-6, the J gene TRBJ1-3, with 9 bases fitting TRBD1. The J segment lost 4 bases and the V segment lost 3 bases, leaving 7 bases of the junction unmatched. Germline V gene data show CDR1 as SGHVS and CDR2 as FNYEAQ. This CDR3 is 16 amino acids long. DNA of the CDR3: TGTGCCAGCAGCTTCGGACAGGGGTTCCTCGGAAACACCATATATTTT. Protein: CASSFGQGFLGNTIYF.

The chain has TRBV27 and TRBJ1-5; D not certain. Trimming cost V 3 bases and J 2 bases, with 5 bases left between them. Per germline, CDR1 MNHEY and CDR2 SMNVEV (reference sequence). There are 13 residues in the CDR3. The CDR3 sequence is CASSFQGNQPQHF. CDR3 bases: TGTGCCAGCAGTTTCCAGGGCAATCAGCCCCAGCATTTT.

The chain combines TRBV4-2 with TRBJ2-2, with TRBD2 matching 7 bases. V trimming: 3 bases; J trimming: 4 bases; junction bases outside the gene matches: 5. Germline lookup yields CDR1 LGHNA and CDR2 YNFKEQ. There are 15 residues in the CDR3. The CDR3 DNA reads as TGTGCCAGCAGCCAGCCCAGCGGGGTCACCGGGGAGCTGTTTTTT. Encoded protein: CASSQPSGVTGELFF.

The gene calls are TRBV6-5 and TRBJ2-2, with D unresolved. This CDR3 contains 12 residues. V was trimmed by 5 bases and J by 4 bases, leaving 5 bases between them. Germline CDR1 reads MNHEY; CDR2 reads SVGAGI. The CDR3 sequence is CASSPSTGELFF. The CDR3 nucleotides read TGTGCCAGCAGTCCAAGCACCGGGGAGCTGTTTTTT.

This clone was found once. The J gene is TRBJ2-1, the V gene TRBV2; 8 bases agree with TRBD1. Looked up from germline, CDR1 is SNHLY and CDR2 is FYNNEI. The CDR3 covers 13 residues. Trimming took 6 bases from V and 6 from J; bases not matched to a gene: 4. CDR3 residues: CASSGDRGNEQFF. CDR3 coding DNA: TGTGCCAGCAGCGGCGACAGGGGCAATGAGCAGTTCTTC.

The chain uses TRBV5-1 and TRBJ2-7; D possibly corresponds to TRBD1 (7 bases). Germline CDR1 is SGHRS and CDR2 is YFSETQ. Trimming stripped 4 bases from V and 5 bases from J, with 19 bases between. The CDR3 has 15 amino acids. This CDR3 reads CASSKGGQGENEQYF. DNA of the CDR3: TGCGCCAGCAGCAAAGGAGGGCAGGGGGAAAACGAGCAGTACTTC.

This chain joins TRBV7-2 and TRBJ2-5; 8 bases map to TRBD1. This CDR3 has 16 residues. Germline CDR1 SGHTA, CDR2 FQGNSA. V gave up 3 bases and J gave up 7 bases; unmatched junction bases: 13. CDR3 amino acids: CASSLDTGTGLGTQYF. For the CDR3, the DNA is TGTGCCAGCAGCTTGGACACCGGGACAGGCCTAGGGACCCAGTACTTC.